Below, 11 T cell receptor beta chains from the same sample are listed, as sequenced in a study of T cell responses to AZD1222 COVID-19 vaccine. This table comes from immunoSEQ multiplex PCR, and its TCRdb copy is limited to in-frame clones, with some not included. The data show about 68,000 clones, with around 80% seen just once and 9% to 14% held by the top ten. The input for sequencing was peripheral blood, taken on day 0 of AZD1222 vaccination. The receptors shown here come from an adult in good health.

This sequence joins TRBV30 and TRBJ1-5; D not resolved. The CDR3 covers 13 residues. V lost 2 bases and J 0 bases, leaving 5 bases between the germline ends. In germline, CDR1 is GTSNPN, CDR2 SVGIG (reference sequence). This CDR3 is CAWSLGSNQPQHF. The CDR3 DNA sequence: TGTGCCTGGAGTCTGGGTAGCAATCAGCCCCAGCATTTT.

The chain is built from TRBV5-5 and TRBJ2-2, with 8 bases lining up with TRBD2. The length of the CDR3 is 16 residues. V shed 3 bases and J 6 bases; nucleotides not matched to a gene: 10. Looked up from germline, CDR1 is SGHKS and CDR2 is YYEKEE (reference sequence). The CDR3 DNA reads TGTGCCAGCAGCTCCGCTCCGGGACTAGTTTCCGGGGAGCTGTTTTTT. This encodes CASSSAPGLVSGELFF. Supplemented by reference TRBV5-5 and TRBJ2-2, the full variable domain reads DAGVTQSPTHLIKTRGQQVTLRCSPISGHKSVSWYQQVLGQGPQFIFQYYEKEERGRGNFPDRFSARQFPNYSSELNVNALLLGDSALYLCASSSAPGLVSGELFFGEGSRLTVL.

The chain has TRBV6-5 and TRBJ1-1; maybe TRBD1 (5 bases). V was clipped by 6 bases and J by 6 bases, with 11 bases between them. The germline V gene encodes CDR1 MNHEY and CDR2 SVGAGI. This CDR3 spans 12 amino acids. CDR3 in DNA: TGTGCCAGCAGGAGGGGAGGGTCTGAAGCTTTCTTT. Protein: CASRRGGSEAFF.

This clone was detected a few times. The chain is built from TRBV30 and TRBJ2-2; tentatively, D is TRBD1 or TRBD2 (6 bases each). The CDR3 is 13 amino acids. Germline V gives CDR1 GTSNPN, CDR2 SVGIG (reference sequence). The V end lost 4 bases, the J end lost 4 bases, and 10 bases lay between the germline ends. The CDR3 sequence is CAWNKGGTGELFF. The CDR3 region has the DNA TGTGCCTGGAACAAGGGGGGCACCGGGGAGCTGTTTTTT. Full variable domain (remainder filled in from reference TRBV30 and TRBJ2-2): SQTIHQWPATLVQPVGSPLSLECTVEGTSNPNLYWYRQAAGRGLQLLFYSVGIGQISSEVPQNLSASRPQDRQFILSSKKLLLSDSGFYLCAWNKGGTGELFFGEGSRLTVL.

The J gene is TRBJ2-3, the V gene TRBV7-8; 7 positions agree with TRBD1. The CDR3 runs 16 residues. J was trimmed by 0 bases and V by 0 bases; bases with no gene match: 3. Germline lookup yields CDR1 SGHVS and CDR2 FQNEAQ. Written as DNA, the CDR3 is TGTGCCAGCAGCTTAGCTCAAGGGGGCAGCACAGATACGCAGTATTTT. This sequence encodes CASSLAQGGSTDTQYF.

The chain links TRBV18 to TRBJ1-6; D gene unclear. CDR3 length equals 12 residues. Trimming cost V 5 bases and J 8 bases, with 7 bases left between them. The germline V gene encodes CDR1 KGHSH and CDR2 LQKENI. The CDR3 DNA reads as TGTGCCAGCTCAGTACAATATTCACCCCTCCACTTT. Its protein product is CASSVQYSPLHF.

The J gene is TRBJ1-4, the V gene TRBV11-2; possible D gene TRBD1, 6 bases. Between the trimmed V and J ends, which lost 5 bases and 5 bases, there was a span of 18 bases. This CDR3 spans 16 amino acids. Germline V lookup: CDR1 SGHAT, CDR2 FQNNGV. This CDR3 reads CASSLSSQGSNEKLFF. DNA of the CDR3: TGTGCCAGCAGCCTCTCATCACAGGGCTCAAATGAAAAACTGTTTTTT. The full variable domain, in which reference TRBV11-2 and TRBJ1-4 provide the parts outside the CDR3, is EAGVAQSPRYKIIEKRQSVAFWCNPISGHATLYWYQQILGQGPKLLIQFQNNGVVDDSQLPKDRFSAERLKGVDSTLKIQPAKLEDSAVYLCASSLSSQGSNEKLFFGSGTQLSVL.

This rearrangement joins TRBV28 to TRBJ1-2; maybe TRBD1 (5 bases). The V and J ends lost 2 bases and 2 bases respectively, with 6 bases between them. The CDR3 runs 13 residues. Germline CDR1 reads MDHEN; CDR2 reads SYDVKM. The CDR3 spells CASSLGGNYGYTF. CDR3 coding DNA: TGTGCCAGCAGTTTAGGGGGGAACTATGGCTACACCTTC.

The V call is TRBV18, the J call TRBJ2-3; 13 positions match TRBD2. CDR3 length equals 15 residues. With 3 bases clipped from V and 5 bases from J, the junction kept 2 bases outside the gene matches. Germline CDR1 reads KGHSH; CDR2 reads LQKENI. This CDR3 reads CASSPRTSGGDTQYF. The DNA for the CDR3 is TGTGCCAGCTCACCCCGGACTAGCGGGGGAGATACGCAGTATTTT. The full variable domain, rest sourced from reference TRBV18 and TRBJ2-3, is NAGVMQNPRHLVRRRGQEARLRCSPMKGHSHVYWYRQLPEEGLKFMVYLQKENIIDESGMPKERFSAEFPKEGPSILRIQQVVRGDSAAYFCASSPRTSGGDTQYFGPGTRLTVL.

The rearrangement uses TRBV5-1 and TRBJ2-2, with D maybe TRBD1 (6 bases). V lost 4 bases, J lost 0 bases, and 13 bases lay in between. The CDR3 runs 16 residues. The germline gives CDR1 SGHRS, CDR2 YFSETQ. The CDR3 nucleotides are TGCGCCAGCAGCCCAAATGACAGGACGAACACCGGGGAGCTGTTTTTT. Translating it yields CASSPNDRTNTGELFF.

This clone was counted a few times. The V and J genes are TRBV6-5 and TRBJ1-6; 7 bases line up with TRBD1. The V and J ends lost 11 bases and 7 bases, in that order; junction bases with no gene match: 8. CDR1 is MNHEY and CDR2 is SVGAGI in the germline V gene. The CDR3 has 13 amino acids. In nucleotides, the CDR3 is TGTGCCGGGCATGGCAGGGGGAATTCACCCCTCCACTTT. This gives the protein CAGHGRGNSPLHF.